One and the same sample provided the 9 T cell receptor beta chains below, sequenced in a study of T cells in women clearing cervical HPV infection. Using immunoSEQ multiplex PCR, the repertoire was profiled, and TCRdb retains in-frame clones only, with some absent. The specimen's table records 15,000 to 20,000 clones. Sequences were obtained from blood buffy coat. These receptors originate from a woman between 18 and 69 years old with a cervical HPV16 infection that either progressed to CIN3+ or cleared (not recorded which).

The CDR3 is CAWGGQGFSTNEKLFF. Incomplete CDR3 DNA: TGTGCCTGGGGAGGACAGGGCTTTTCAACTAATGAAAAA. The J gene is TRBJ1-4, the V gene TRBV30; TRBD1 agrees at 8 bases. The sequenced fragment ends 3 residues before the CDR3 boundary, so the rest is inferred from the germline J gene. The ends lost 5 bases at V and 0 bases at J; junction bases unmatched: 8. Germline CDR1 GTSNPN, CDR2 SVGIG (reference sequence). The CDR3 spans 16 residues.

CDR3 region: CATSVTSTGVADTQYF. The covered CDR3 bases are TGTGCCACCAGTGTCACCTCGACAGGGGTGGCAGATACG. The chain carries TRBV24-1 and TRBJ2-3; 8 bases match TRBD1. The sequenced fragment ends 3 residues before the CDR3 boundary, so the rest is inferred from the germline J gene. The CDR3 runs to 16 residues. The V gene end was trimmed by 5 bases and the J gene end by 4 bases; junction bases not matched to a gene: 10. Germline CDR1 and CDR2: KGHDR and SFDVKD.

Details on this clone: The DNA ends 3 residues before the CDR3 does, and the rest of the CDR3 is filled in from the germline J gene. The J gene is TRBJ1-1, the V gene TRBV29-1; no clear D. The CDR3 length is 12 residues. Germline V gives CDR1 SQVTM, CDR2 ANQGSEA. The CDR3 bases that were read are TGCAGCGTCTCACCCGCAGTTAGGGCC. It translates to CSVSPAVRA. In full, the CDR3 reads CSVSPAVRAAFF.

Notes on this clone: Read data end 3 residues before the CDR3 end; the end is taken from the germline J gene. The V and J genes are TRBV7-9 and TRBJ1-1; no clear D gene. Germline V CDR1 and CDR2: SEHNR, FQNEAQ (reference sequence). V was cut by 5 bases and J by 5 bases, with 15 bases left in between. The CDR3 covers 14 residues. The covered CDR3 bases are TGTGCCAGCAGCCAGTTGAGGGCAAGGACTGAA. Translation gives CASSQLRARTE. The entire CDR3 is CASSQLRARTEAFF.

A note on this clone: The CDR3 end is not reached by the read, which stops 3 residues before it; the germline J gene fills it in. The chain is built from TRBV5-6 and TRBJ2-3, with D possibly matching TRBD1 (6 bases). This CDR3 has 13 amino acids. The germline V gene has CDR1 SGHDT and CDR2 YYEEEE. CDR3 sequence reads: CASSLLSGDAQYF. The CDR3 bases that were read are TGTGCCAGCAGCTTGTTGTCAGGGGACGCG. The entire variable domain, with the rest obtained from reference TRBV5-6 and TRBJ2-3, is as follows: DAGVTQSPTHLIKTRGQQVTLRCSPKSGHDTVSWYQQALGQGPQFIFQYYEEEERQRGNFPDRFSGHQFPNYSSELNVNALLLGDSALYLCASSLLSGDAQYFGPGTRLTVL.

Points on this clone: The read falls 3 residues short of the CDR3 end, and the missing part is taken from the germline J gene. The rearrangement links TRBV5-1 to TRBJ2-5; tentative D call: TRBD1 (5 bases). This CDR3 contains 14 residues. Germline CDR1 reads SGHRS; CDR2 reads YFSETQ. Trimming removed 5 bases from V and 2 bases from J, with 13 bases in between. CDR3 residues: CASRGAPAQETQYF. Partial CDR3 DNA: TGCGCCAGCAGAGGGGCGCCAGCACAAGAGACC.

Remarks on this clone: The read terminates 3 residues ahead of where the CDR3 ends, so the germline J gene completes it. The rearrangement joins TRBV7-8 to TRBJ1-1; 8 bases map to TRBD1. CDR3 length: 14 residues. Looked up from germline, CDR1 is SGHVS and CDR2 is FQNEAQ. V was clipped by 2 bases and J by 2 bases; unmatched bases: 1. Here the CDR3 reads CASSLTGGNTEAFF. The CDR3 DNA, read in part, is TGTGCCAGCAGCTTAACAGGGGGAAACACTGAA.

A word on this clone: The read halts 3 residues ahead of the CDR3 end, with the missing end drawn from the germline J gene. The chain uses TRBV28 and TRBJ2-2; tentatively, D is TRBD2 (5 bases). Germline-derived CDR1 and CDR2 are MDHEN and SYDVKM. CDR3 length: 15 residues. This chain's CDR3 is CASSLRGNRGVALFF. CDR3 DNA, as far as it was read: TGTGCCAGCAGTCTCAGAGGGAACCGGGGTGTGGCG.

Turning to this clone: Sequencing ends 3 residues short of the CDR3 end; the germline J gene provides the rest. The chain recombines TRBV10-2 with TRBJ2-7, with TRBD2 matching over 8 bases. The germline gives CDR1 WSHSY, CDR2 SAAADI. Germline trimming cut 4 bases from V and 3 bases from J; bases unmatched to any gene: 2. The CDR3 spans 13 residues. Incomplete CDR3 DNA: TGCGCCAGCAGTGGGCTAGCGGGCTACGAG. Its protein is CASSGLAGYE. The entire CDR3 is CASSGLAGYEQYF.